This is a list of T cell receptor beta chains from one sample in a study of beta chain features in type 1 diabetes. The protocol was immunoSEQ multiplex PCR, while the TCRdb copy is restricted to in-frame clones and leaves out a portion. This table holds over 150,000 clones, 13% found once. The sample consisted of central memory CD4+ T cells from blood. These receptors were collected from a woman between 18 and 29 years old in good health. Each CDR3 is given without its conserved first and last residue.

>TRBJ1-4|TRBV7-2
ASSQGQGNEKLF
>TRBJ1-1|TRBV7-8
ASSLSDREAF
>TRBJ2-3|TRBV2
ASRSRDRGSTDTQY
>TRBJ1-4|TRBV27
ASRSDRAREKLF
>TRBJ1-2|TRBV7-8
ASRPTGNYGYT
>TRBJ2-3|TRBV28
ASSSRQGLISTDTQY
>TRBJ1-5|TRBV4-3
ASSQEGGDQPQH
>TRBJ1-1|TRBV9
ASSVTEAEAF
>TRBJ2-7|TRBV5-1
ASSLGGQGYSEQY
>TRBJ2-1|TRBV9
ASSVEAGSSSYNEQF
>TRBJ2-5|TRBV28
ASSSGGQETQY
>TRBJ1-2|TRBV5-4
ASNSGGADYGYT
>TRBJ2-1|TRBV7-2
ASTFQLAGSYNEQF
>TRBJ2-1|TRBV27
ASIPLDRVGEQF
>TRBJ2-1|TRBV30
AWNAGTGGDNEQF
>TRBJ2-3|TRBV18
ASSRSSGTSTDTQY
>TRBJ1-2|TRBV7-9
ASSLFGTGEDYT
>TRBJ2-6|TRBV11-2
ASSSSSSGANVLT
>TRBJ2-2|TRBV9
ASSVAGQGATGELF
>TRBJ2-5|TRBV28
ASSLRSPPGTQY
>TRBJ2-1|TRBV27
ASSSTTTSYNEQF
>TRBJ2-5|TRBV25-1
ASTPGETQY
>TRBJ1-2|TRBV4-1
ASSQDQLSNYGYT
>TRBJ2-1|TRBV5-4
ASSLGQGSYNEQF
>TRBJ2-7|TRBV19
ASSTQLAGGPKEQY
>TRBJ1-4|TRBV5-1
ASSGTTTNEKLF
>TRBJ1-5|TRBV7-2
ASSLGQWQQPQH
>TRBJ1-4|TRBV5-1
ASSFRGLDEKLF
>TRBJ2-2|TRBV7-2
ASSLMRGPAGELF
>TRBJ1-2|TRBV28
ASSLHQGGWSYGYT
>TRBJ2-1|TRBV15
ATSTPGTSLNEQF
>TRBJ1-2|TRBV7-9
ASSRQGGGGYT
>TRBJ2-5|TRBV2
ASSHRDFQETQY
>TRBJ1-4|TRBV18
ASSGGAQEKLF
>TRBJ1-2|TRBV18
ASSPIQRTAYGYT
>TRBJ2-5|TRBV4-2
ASSQGGVQETQY
>TRBJ1-2|TRBV29-1
SVPTGLANYGYT
>TRBJ2-1|TRBV27
ASSFRGNEQF
>TRBJ2-4|TRBV23-1
ASTTDGRLAKNIQY
>TRBJ2-7|TRBV29-1
SVGGGDEQY